This TCR beta chain was identified in a study of OX40 agonist ivuxolimab in advanced cancers. Across the whole study: Three individuals attained partial responses, comprising one hepatocellular carcinoma case and two cutaneous melanoma cases. General study points: Both CD4+ and CD8+ T cell populations in blood had undergone clonal expansion by week 6 at 0.1 to 3.0 mg/kg. Specificity for antigen went undetermined in the expanded peripheral T cells.

Sequencing was performed with immunoSEQ multiplex PCR; in TCRdb, only in-frame clones are kept and a portion is missing. The data contain 35,000 to 40,000 clones, about 87% of them singletons. As to this clone: The antigen is undetermined.

The receptor comes from an adult with an advanced solid tumor such as melanoma, head and neck, liver or kidney cancer. Sequencing used CD4+ or CD8+ T cells sorted from blood, obtained in a trial of the OX40 agonist ivuxolimab.

Written as DNA, the CDR3 is TGCGCCAGCAGCTTTACTAGCGGGAGCCTATACGAGCAGTACTTC. This codes for CASSFTSGSLYEQYF. This sequence joins TRBV5-1 and TRBJ2-7; TRBD2 agrees at 11 bases. This CDR3 spans 15 amino acids. Germline values: CDR1 SGHRS, CDR2 YFSETQ. Germline trimming cut 2 bases from V and 4 bases from J; bases unmatched to any gene: 5.